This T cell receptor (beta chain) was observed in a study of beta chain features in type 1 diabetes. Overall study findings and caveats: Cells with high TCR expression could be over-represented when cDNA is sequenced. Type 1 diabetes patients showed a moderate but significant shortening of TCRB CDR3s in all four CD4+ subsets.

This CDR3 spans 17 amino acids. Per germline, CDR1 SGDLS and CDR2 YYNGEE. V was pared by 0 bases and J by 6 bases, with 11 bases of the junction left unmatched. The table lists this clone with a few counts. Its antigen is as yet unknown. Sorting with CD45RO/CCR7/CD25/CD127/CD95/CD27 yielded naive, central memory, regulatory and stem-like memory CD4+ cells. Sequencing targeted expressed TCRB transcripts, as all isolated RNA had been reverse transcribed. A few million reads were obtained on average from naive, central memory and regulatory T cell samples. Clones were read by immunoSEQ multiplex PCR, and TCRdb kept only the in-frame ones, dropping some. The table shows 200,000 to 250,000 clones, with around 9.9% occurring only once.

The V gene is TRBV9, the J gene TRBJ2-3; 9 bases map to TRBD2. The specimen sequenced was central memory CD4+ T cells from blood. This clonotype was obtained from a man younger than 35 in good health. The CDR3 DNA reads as TGTGCCAGCAGCGTAGGAGGTAGCGGGAGTCATCAGGATACGCAGTATTTT. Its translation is CASSVGGSGSHQDTQYF.